The clone carrying this T cell receptor (beta chain) is labeled medium-sized. The target antigen is unknown. Germline-derived CDR1 and CDR2 are DFQATT and SNEGSKA (reference sequence). V lost 6 bases and J lost 2; bases outside the gene matches: 17. This CDR3 region has 18 residues. These data come from a study of molecular identifiers for immune sequencing clone quantification. Findings and caveats of the study: Clones exceeding 20 RNA copies carried over 99% of effector molecules but under 1% of naive-cell molecules.

TCRdb processed the PCR reads anew with MiXCR; each CDR3 protein has one entry. The table records 20,000 or so distinct CDR3 sequences, 20% to 25% of them present only once. V is TRBV20-1 and J is TRBJ2-5, with TRBD2 matching over 11 bases. The sequencing sample was made of naive CD8+ T cells from blood, with Jurkat cell RNA spiked in. As for subset: FACS-sorted CD8+CD4-CCR7+CD45RA+ naive T cells. The source is a human donor in good health. Some libraries in this study had Jurkat cell RNA spiked in. The CDR3, as DNA: TGCAGTGCCTCGGTTTATAGGGTAGCGGGAGGGCGGCAAGAGACCCAGTACTTC. Translating it yields CSASVYRVAGGRQETQYF.